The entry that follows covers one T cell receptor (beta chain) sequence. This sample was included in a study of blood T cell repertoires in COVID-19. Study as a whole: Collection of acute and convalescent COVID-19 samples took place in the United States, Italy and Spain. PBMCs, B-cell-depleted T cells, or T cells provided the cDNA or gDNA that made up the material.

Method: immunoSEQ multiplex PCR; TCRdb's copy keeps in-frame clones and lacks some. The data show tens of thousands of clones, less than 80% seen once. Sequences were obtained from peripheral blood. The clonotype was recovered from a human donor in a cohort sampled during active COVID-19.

CDR3 protein: CASSRSPPGGGYEQYF. The CDR3 DNA reads as TGCGCCAGCAGCCGCAGCCCCCCAGGGGGCGGCTACGAGCAGTACTTC. The V call is TRBV4-1, the J call TRBJ2-7; 8 positions match TRBD1. The V segment lost 4 bases and the J segment 3 bases; nucleotides outside the gene matches: 11. The V gene's germline CDR1 is MGHRA and CDR2 YSYEKL. This CDR3 contains 16 residues.